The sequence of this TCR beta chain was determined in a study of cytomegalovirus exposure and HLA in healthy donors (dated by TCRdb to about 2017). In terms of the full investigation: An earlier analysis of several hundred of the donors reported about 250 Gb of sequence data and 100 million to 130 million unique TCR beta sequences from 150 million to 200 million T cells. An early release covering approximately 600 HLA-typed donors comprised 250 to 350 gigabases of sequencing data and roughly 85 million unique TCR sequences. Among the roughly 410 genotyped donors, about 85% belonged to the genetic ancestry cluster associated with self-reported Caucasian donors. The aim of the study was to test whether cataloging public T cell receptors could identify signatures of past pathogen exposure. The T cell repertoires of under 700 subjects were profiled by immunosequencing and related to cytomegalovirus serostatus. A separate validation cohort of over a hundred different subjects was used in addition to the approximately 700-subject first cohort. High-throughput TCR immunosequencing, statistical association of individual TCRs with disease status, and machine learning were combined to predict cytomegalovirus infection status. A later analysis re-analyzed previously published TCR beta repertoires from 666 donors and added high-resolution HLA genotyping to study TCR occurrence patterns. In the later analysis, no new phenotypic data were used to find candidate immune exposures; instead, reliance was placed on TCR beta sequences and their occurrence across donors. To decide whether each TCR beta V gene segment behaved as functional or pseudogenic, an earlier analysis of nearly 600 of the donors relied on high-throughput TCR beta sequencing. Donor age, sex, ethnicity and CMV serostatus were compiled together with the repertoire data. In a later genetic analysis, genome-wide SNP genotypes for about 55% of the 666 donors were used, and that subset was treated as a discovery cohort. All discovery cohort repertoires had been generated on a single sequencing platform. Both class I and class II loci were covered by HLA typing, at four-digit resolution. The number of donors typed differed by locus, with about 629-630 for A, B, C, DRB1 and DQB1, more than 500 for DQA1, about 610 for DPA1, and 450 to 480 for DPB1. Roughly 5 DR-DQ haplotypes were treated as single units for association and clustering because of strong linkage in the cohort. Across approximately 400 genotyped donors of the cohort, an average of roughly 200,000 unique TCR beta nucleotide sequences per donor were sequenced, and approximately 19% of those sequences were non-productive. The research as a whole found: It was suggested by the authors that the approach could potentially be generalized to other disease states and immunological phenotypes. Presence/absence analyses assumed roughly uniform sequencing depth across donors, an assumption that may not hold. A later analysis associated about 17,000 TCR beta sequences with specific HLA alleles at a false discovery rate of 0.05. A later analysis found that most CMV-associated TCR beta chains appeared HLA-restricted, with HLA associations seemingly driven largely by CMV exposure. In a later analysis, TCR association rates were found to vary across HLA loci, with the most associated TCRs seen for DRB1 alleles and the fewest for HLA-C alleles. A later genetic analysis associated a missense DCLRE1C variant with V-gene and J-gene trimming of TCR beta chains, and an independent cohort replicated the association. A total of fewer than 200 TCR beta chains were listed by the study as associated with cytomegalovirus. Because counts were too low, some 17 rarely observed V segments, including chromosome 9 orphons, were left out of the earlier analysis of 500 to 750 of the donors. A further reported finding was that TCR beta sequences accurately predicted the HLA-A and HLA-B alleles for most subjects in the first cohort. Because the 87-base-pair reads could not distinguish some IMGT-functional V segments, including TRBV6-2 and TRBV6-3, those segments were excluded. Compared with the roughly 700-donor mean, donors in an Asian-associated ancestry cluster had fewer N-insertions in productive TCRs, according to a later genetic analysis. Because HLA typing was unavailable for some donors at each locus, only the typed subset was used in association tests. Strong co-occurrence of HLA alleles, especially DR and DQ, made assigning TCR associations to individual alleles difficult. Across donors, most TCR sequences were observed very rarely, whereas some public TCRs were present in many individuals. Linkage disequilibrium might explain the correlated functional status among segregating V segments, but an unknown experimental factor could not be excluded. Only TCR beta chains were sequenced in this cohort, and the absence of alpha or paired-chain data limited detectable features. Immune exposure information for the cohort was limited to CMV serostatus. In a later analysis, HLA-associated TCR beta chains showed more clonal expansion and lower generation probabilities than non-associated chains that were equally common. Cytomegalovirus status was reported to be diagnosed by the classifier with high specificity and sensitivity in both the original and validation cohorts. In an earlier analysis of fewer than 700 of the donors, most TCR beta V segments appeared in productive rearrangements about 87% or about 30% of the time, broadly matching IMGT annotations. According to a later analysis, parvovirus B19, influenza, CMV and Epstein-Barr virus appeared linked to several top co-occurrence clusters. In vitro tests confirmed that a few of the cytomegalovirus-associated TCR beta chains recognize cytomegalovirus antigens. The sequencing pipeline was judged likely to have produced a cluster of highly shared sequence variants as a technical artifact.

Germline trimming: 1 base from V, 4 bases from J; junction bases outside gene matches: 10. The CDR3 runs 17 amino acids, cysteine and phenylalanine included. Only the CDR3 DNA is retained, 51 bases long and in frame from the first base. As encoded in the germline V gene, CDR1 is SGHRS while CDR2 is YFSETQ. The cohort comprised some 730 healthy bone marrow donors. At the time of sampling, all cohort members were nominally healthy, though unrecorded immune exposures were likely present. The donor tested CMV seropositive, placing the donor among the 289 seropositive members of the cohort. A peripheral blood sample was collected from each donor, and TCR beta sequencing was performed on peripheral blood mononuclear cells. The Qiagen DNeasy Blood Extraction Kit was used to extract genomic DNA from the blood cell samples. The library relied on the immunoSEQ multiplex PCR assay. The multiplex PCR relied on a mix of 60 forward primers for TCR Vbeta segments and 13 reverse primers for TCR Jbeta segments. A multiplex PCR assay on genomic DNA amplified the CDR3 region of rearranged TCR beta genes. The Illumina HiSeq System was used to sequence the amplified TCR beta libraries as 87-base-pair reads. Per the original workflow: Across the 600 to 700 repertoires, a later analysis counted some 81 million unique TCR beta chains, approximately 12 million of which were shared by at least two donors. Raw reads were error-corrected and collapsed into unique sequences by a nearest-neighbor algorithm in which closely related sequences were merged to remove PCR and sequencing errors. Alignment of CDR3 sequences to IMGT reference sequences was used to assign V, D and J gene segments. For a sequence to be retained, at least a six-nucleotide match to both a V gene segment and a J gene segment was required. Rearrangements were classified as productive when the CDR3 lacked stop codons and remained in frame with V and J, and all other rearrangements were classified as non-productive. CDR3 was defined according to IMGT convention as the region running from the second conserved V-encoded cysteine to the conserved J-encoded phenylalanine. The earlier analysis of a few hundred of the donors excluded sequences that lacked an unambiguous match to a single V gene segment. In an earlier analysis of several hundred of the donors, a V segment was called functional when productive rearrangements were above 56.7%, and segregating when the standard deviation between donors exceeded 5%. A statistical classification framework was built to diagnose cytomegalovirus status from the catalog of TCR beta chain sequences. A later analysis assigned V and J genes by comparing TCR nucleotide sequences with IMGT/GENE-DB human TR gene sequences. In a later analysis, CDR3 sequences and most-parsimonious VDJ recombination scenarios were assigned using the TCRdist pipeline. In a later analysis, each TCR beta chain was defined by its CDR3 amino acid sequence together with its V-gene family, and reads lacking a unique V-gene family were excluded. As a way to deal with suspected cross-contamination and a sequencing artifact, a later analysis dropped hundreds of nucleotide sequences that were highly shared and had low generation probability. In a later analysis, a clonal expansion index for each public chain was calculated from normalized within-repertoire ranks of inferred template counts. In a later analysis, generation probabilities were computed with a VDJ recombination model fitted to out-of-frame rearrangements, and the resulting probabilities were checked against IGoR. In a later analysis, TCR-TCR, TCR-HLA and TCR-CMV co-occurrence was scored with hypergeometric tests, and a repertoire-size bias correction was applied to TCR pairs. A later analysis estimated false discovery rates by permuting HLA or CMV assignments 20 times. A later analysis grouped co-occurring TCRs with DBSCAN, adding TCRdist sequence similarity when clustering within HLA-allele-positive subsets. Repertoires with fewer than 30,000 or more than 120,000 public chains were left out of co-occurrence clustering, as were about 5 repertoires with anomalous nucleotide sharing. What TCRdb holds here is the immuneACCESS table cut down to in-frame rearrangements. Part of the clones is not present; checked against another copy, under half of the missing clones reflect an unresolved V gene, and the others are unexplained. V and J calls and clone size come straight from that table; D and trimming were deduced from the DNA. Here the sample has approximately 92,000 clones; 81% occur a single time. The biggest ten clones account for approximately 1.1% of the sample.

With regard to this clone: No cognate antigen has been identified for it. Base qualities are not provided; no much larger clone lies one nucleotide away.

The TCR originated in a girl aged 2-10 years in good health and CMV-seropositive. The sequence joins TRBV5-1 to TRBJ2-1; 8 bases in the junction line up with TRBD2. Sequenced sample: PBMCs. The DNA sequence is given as TGCGCCAGCAGCTTGTCGACTAGCGCAAACGCTTACAATGAGCAGTTCTTC. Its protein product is CASSLSTSANAYNEQFF.